These 22 T cell receptor beta chains share one sample of origin, sequenced in a study of cytomegalovirus exposure and HLA in healthy donors. PCR amplification relied on 60 Vbeta primers (plus 13 Jbeta primers). The repertoire was sequenced with immunoSEQ multiplex PCR; TCRdb's copy has only in-frame clones and lacks some. The sample contains over 90,000 clones, around two thirds of which appear only once. The specimen sequenced was PBMCs. The receptor set was obtained from a woman aged 50 to 60 in good health and CMV-seronegative.

This rearrangement joins TRBV11-3 to TRBJ2-3, with TRBD2 matching 7 bases. Per germline, CDR1 SGHNT and CDR2 YENEEA. The CDR3 spans 16 residues. Germline trimming cut 1 base from V and 1 base from J; bases unmatched to any gene: 5. CDR3 DNA sequence: TGTGCCAGCAGCTTAGGGCTACGGGGGGGCACAGATACGCAGTATTTT. It is translated as CASSLGLRGGTDTQYF.

The J gene is TRBJ2-1, the V gene TRBV19, with D unclear. The CDR3 spans 14 residues. The germline CDR1 and CDR2 sequences are LNHDA and SQIVND (reference sequence). With 3 bases removed from V and 9 bases from J, the gap between germline ends came to 15 bases. In nucleotides, the CDR3 is TGTGCCAGTAGTATTGGGCAGACATTGATTGAGCAGTTCTTC. Its protein product is CASSIGQTLIEQFF.

The chain joins TRBV11-1 to TRBJ2-1, with D perhaps TRBD2 (5 bases). Germline V gene sequence: CDR1 SGHAT, CDR2 FQDESV (reference sequence). V dropped 1 base and J dropped 8 bases, with 15 bases sitting between them. The length of the CDR3 is 15 residues. CDR3 sequence: CASSLGDYLAHEQFF. The CDR3 DNA is TGTGCCAGCAGCTTAGGAGACTACCTCGCCCATGAGCAGTTCTTC.

The chain links TRBV5-1 to TRBJ1-3, with 7 bases lining up with TRBD1. V lost 0 bases to trimming and J lost 5 bases; unmatched junction nucleotides: 2. CDR3 length: 14 amino acids. Germline-derived CDR1 and CDR2 are SGHRS and YFSETQ. This chain's CDR3 is CASSLDRGRNTIYF. The DNA for the CDR3 is TGCGCCAGCAGCTTGGACAGGGGTAGAAACACCATATATTTT.

V gene TRBV28 combines with J gene TRBJ1-2, with D maybe TRBD1 (6 bases). The CDR3 loop spans 14 amino acids. Germline CDR1 is MDHEN and CDR2 is SYDVKM. V dropped 1 base and J dropped 5 bases, with 11 bases sitting between them. The CDR3: CASSLLGAGYGYTF. CDR3 bases: TGTGCCAGCAGTTTATTGGGGGCTGGTTATGGCTACACCTTC.

The rearrangement joins TRBV6-1 to TRBJ2-2, with D perhaps matching TRBD1 (5 bases). Trimming left V 3 bases short and J 6 bases short, with 11 bases between. Germline-derived CDR1 and CDR2 are MNHNS and SASEGT. The CDR3 spans 14 residues. The CDR3 loop reads CASSDKGPAGELFF. In DNA, the CDR3 is TGTGCCAGCAGTGATAAGGGGCCCGCCGGGGAGCTGTTTTTT.

The rearrangement uses TRBV4-2 and TRBJ2-3; D ambiguous. Looked up from germline, CDR1 is LGHNA and CDR2 is YNFKEQ. The V and J ends lost 4 bases and 2 bases respectively, with 16 bases between them. The CDR3 extends over 16 amino acids. The DNA for the CDR3 is TGTGCCAGCAGCCTTTCGAGAGGTTTGAACACAGATACGCAGTATTTT. It specifies CASSLSRGLNTDTQYF.

The rearrangement links TRBV19 to TRBJ2-7, with TRBD2 identical over 7 bases. Germline loops: CDR1 LNHDA, CDR2 SQIVND (reference sequence). The CDR3 covers 18 residues. V trimming: 2 bases; J trimming: 0 bases; junction bases outside the gene matches: 13. CDR3 sequence (DNA): TGTGCCAGTAGTATACAGCATTCTAGCGGATATAGCTCCTACGAGCAGTACTTC. Amino acid sequence: CASSIQHSSGYSSYEQYF.

This sequence joins TRBV13 and TRBJ1-1, with TRBD1 identical over 9 bases. The CDR3 runs 14 residues. From germline, CDR1 is PRHDT and CDR2 FYEKMQ (reference sequence). Trimming took 0 bases from V and 4 from J; bases not matched to a gene: 0. The CDR3 sequence: CASSLGTGGTEAFF. CDR3 nucleotide sequence: TGTGCCAGCAGCTTAGGGACAGGGGGCACTGAAGCTTTCTTT.

The gene calls are TRBV5-4 and TRBJ2-1, with 13 bases lining up with TRBD2. CDR1 and CDR2 from the germline V gene are SGHNT and YYREEE (reference sequence). Trimming took 4 bases from V and 6 from J; bases not matched to a gene: 4. The CDR3 extends over 15 amino acids. The CDR3 protein is CASSATSGGANEQFF. The CDR3 DNA reads TGTGCCAGCAGCGCAACTAGCGGGGGGGCCAATGAGCAGTTCTTC.

The sample holds a few counts of this clone. The CDR3 bases are TGTGCCAGCTCACCGACACCACTCGGAACTAATGAAAAACTGTTTTTT. This gives the protein CASSPTPLGTNEKLFF. The chain joins TRBV18 to TRBJ1-4; unclear D gene. The V end lost 3 bases, the J end lost 1 base, and 12 bases lay between the germline ends. This CDR3 has 16 residues. Germline values: CDR1 KGHSH, CDR2 LQKENI. The variable domain in full, with the rest retrieved from reference TRBV18 and TRBJ1-4, is NAGVMQNPRHLVRRRGQEARLRCSPMKGHSHVYWYRQLPEEGLKFMVYLQKENIIDESGMPKERFSAEFPKEGPSILRIQQVVRGDSAAYFCASSPTPLGTNEKLFFGSGTQLSVL.

The chain links TRBV2 to TRBJ1-4; 7 positions match TRBD1. The J segment lost 1 base and the V segment lost 6 bases, leaving 2 bases of the junction unmatched. The germline V gene has CDR1 SNHLY and CDR2 FYNNEI. The CDR3 contains 14 residues. The CDR3 sequence is CASRRGQTNEKLFF. The CDR3 nucleotides are TGTGCCAGCAGGAGGGGGCAAACTAATGAAAAACTGTTTTTT. The whole variable domain, filled in from reference TRBV2 and TRBJ1-4, reads EPEVTQTPSHQVTQMGQEVILRCVPISNHLYFYWYRQILGQKVEFLVSFYNNEISEKSEIFDDQFSVERPDGSNFTLKIRSTKLEDSAMYFCASRRGQTNEKLFFGSGTQLSVL.

The rearrangement joins TRBV27 to TRBJ2-7, with TRBD2 identical over 11 bases. V dropped 5 bases and J dropped 4; count of bases not matched to a gene: 10. CDR3 size: 16 residues. Germline CDR1 reads MNHEY; CDR2 reads SMNVEV (reference sequence). Here the CDR3 DNA reads TGTGCCAGCAGTGCCCTCACTAGCGGGAGCGGGTACGAGCAGTACTTC. Residues: CASSALTSGSGYEQYF.

The chain recombines TRBV7-5 with TRBJ2-1; the table's D gene call, TRBD2, was not cross checked with the DNA. TRBV7-5 is shown as a pseudogene. CDR3 length: 15 amino acids. CDR3 DNA: TGTGTCAGAAGCCAGGTGGGACTAGCGGGAAATGAGCAGTTCTTC. Translated, it gives CVRSQVGLAGNEQFF.

V usage is TRBV11-2 and J usage is TRBJ2-5; tentatively, D is TRBD1 (5 bases). The CDR3 contains 11 residues. V was trimmed by 5 bases and J by 10 bases, leaving 11 bases between them. Per the germline V gene, CDR1 is SGHAT and CDR2 is FQNNGV. The CDR3: CASSPGFGQYF. The CDR3 coding sequence is TGTGCCAGCAGCCCAGGGTTTGGCCAGTACTTC.

The table lists this clone with a few counts. This chain uses TRBV7-9 with TRBJ1-3; D unclear. V lost 3 bases to trimming and J lost 0 bases, with 12 bases between them. Looked up from germline, CDR1 is SEHNR and CDR2 is FQNEAQ (reference sequence). The CDR3 loop spans 16 amino acids. The CDR3 region has the DNA TGTGCCAGCAGCTTCACCGGTCCGTACTCTGGAAACACCATATATTTT. Translated: CASSFTGPYSGNTIYF.

This rearrangement joins TRBV11-2 to TRBJ1-1; D is ambiguous. V dropped 3 bases and J dropped 0 bases, with 8 bases sitting between them. CDR1 SGHAT and CDR2 FQNNGV come from the germline V gene. The CDR3 is 14 residues long. CDR3 protein: CASSFSDLNTEAFF. The CDR3 DNA is TGTGCCAGCAGCTTTTCAGACTTGAACACTGAAGCTTTCTTT.

This clone turned up a few times. The chain employs TRBV15 and TRBJ2-5, with 9 bases identical to TRBD1. Losses at the gene ends were 3 bases for V and 2 bases for J; bases not matched to a gene: 4. Germline loops: CDR1 LNHNV, CDR2 YYDKDF (reference sequence). CDR3 length equals 15 residues. The CDR3 loop is CATSRGTGNQETQYF. The CDR3 nucleotides are TGTGCCACCAGCAGGGGGACAGGGAATCAAGAGACCCAGTACTTC.

Only a few counts were recorded for this clone. This chain links TRBV30 with TRBJ1-5, with D possibly being TRBD1 (5 bases). Trimming removed 0 bases at V and 4 bases at J, with 16 bases between. Germline CDR1 reads GTSNPN; CDR2 reads SVGIG (reference sequence). CDR3 length: 16 amino acids. CDR3 residues: CAWSVRGQGGNQPQHF. CDR3 DNA: TGTGCCTGGAGTGTACGTGGGCAGGGTGGGAATCAGCCCCAGCATTTT.

In the case of this clone: This sample includes further DNA sequences coding for the same CDR3. The genes are TRBV7-9 and TRBJ2-5; D gene unclear. Germline lookup yields CDR1 SEHNR and CDR2 FQNEAQ (reference sequence). Deletions cut 4 bases from V and 0 bases from J, with 3 bases between. The CDR3 is made up of 12 amino acids. The CDR3 loop reads CASSSYQETQYF. As DNA, the CDR3 is TGTGCCAGCAGCTCTTACCAAGAGACCCAGTACTTC. Looking up the rest from reference TRBV7-9 and TRBJ2-5 gives the full variable domain: DTGVSQNPRHKITKRGQNVTFRCDPISEHNRLYWYRQTLGQGPEFLTYFQNEAQLEKSRLLSDRFSAERPKGSFSTLEIQRTEQGDSAMYLCASSSYQETQYFGPGTRLLVL.

The genes are TRBV11-2 and TRBJ2-3; D gene uncertain. CDR1 and CDR2 from the germline V gene are SGHAT and FQNNGV. The CDR3 is made up of 12 amino acids. The germline V and J ends were trimmed by 5 bases and 7 bases, with 10 bases remaining between them. CDR3 in amino acids: CASSISANTQYF. In DNA form, the CDR3 reads TGTGCCAGCAGCATTAGTGCAAATACGCAGTATTTT.

Concerning this clone: At one of its ends the junction is not consistent with the germline gene, which may arise from a read error. The rearrangement joins TRBV7-6 to TRBJ2-7; the match to TRBD2 covers 16 bases. CDR3 length: 13 amino acids. CDR1 and CDR2 (germline): SGHVS, FNYEAQ. This CDR3 is CASPSGTSGRAEF. In nucleotides, the CDR3 is TGTGCCAGCCCTTCCGGGACTAGCGGGAGGGCAGAGTTC.